Below, 30 T cell receptor beta chains from the same sample are listed, as sequenced in a study of Graves' ophthalmopathy and Graves' hyperthyroidism. The sequenced template was RNA, covering the TCR beta CDR3 region. The first-round RT-PCR employed HTBI primers together with the Qiagen OneStep RT-PCR kit. A multiplex PCR was then performed as the second round. TCRdb re-analysed the multiplex PCR reads in MiXCR, keeping a single row per CDR3 protein. This sample has over a million distinct CDR3 sequences; less than 45% occur once, and the top ten carry approximately 10%. The sequenced material came from peripheral blood or thyroid tissue (not recorded which). These TCRs come from an adult man with Graves' hyperthyroidism.

This clonotype was found many times. This chain joins TRBV19 and TRBJ1-2; D remains ambiguous. This CDR3 is built from 15 residues. V was clipped by 6 bases and J by 8 bases, with 22 bases between them. Germline CDR1 LNHDA, CDR2 SQIVND (reference sequence). The CDR3, as DNA: TGTGCCAGTAGCCGCTGGAGGGAGGAGCAAGAAGGCTACACCTTC. This gives the protein CASSRWREEQEGYTF.

This clonotype showed up just a few times. This sequence joins TRBV4-1 and TRBJ1-3; D not certain. The V end lost 1 base, the J end lost 0 bases, and 10 bases lay between the germline ends. CDR1 is MGHRA and CDR2 is YSYEKL in the germline V gene. This CDR3 spans 16 amino acids. The CDR3 reads CASSQVTDYSGNTIYF. CDR3 coding DNA: TGCGCCAGCAGCCAAGTAACAGACTACTCTGGAAACACCATATATTTT.

This clonotype was seen repeatedly, ten times or more. V and J are TRBV2 and TRBJ1-2, with 9 bases identical to TRBD1. Germline V gene sequence: CDR1 SNHLY, CDR2 FYNNEI. The ends lost 5 bases at V and 6 bases at J; junction bases unmatched: 10. CDR3 size: 15 residues. In DNA, the CDR3 is TGTGCCAGCAGTCACCTATGGACAGGGGACGATGGCTACACCTTC. Translation gives CASSHLWTGDDGYTF.

This clonotype was seen a handful of times. This could be a read error, since a much larger clone is one nucleotide away. This chain joins TRBV29-1 and TRBJ2-5; 8 nucleotides line up with TRBD1. Germline CDR1 is SQVTM and CDR2 is ANQGSEA. V was pared by 5 bases and J by 1 base, with 3 bases of the junction left unmatched. CDR3 size: 13 residues. CDR3 coding DNA: TGCAGCGTTAACACAGGGGGCCAAGAGACCCAGTACTTC. Its translation is CSVNTGGQETQYF.

The sample holds many counts of this clonotype. The chain employs TRBV7-2 and TRBJ2-5; 8 nucleotides agree with TRBD2. CDR1 is SGHTA and CDR2 is FQGNSA in the germline V gene. The CDR3 contains 16 residues. The J segment lost 5 bases and the V segment lost 2 bases, leaving 10 bases of the junction unmatched. The CDR3 bases are TGTGCCAGCAGCTTACTAGCGGGCCAATCTCTGGAGACCCAGTACTTC. The encoded protein is CASSLLAGQSLETQYF.

The J gene is TRBJ2-7, the V gene TRBV12-3 or TRBV12-4; either TRBD1 or TRBD2 may supply D (7 bases each). The V gene lost 5 bases and the J gene lost 1 base, with 15 bases spanning the gap. The CDR3 loop spans 15 amino acids. CDR3 in amino acids: CASSGRGGSSYEQYF. The CDR3 coding sequence is TGTGCCAGCAGTGGCAGGGGGGGCTCATCCTACGAGCAGTACTTC.

This clonotype came up many times. The rearrangement uses TRBV6-5 and TRBJ2-2; the D gene could be TRBD1 or TRBD2 (5 bases each). The CDR3 sequence is 12 residues long. Trimming took 4 bases from V and 7 from J, leaving 7 bases between them. Germline V gene lookup returns CDR1 MNHEY and CDR2 SVGAGI. CDR3 protein: CASSWDRGELFF. The CDR3, as DNA: TGTGCCAGCAGTTGGGACCGCGGGGAGCTGTTTTTT.

The chain links TRBV2 to TRBJ1-5; D perhaps matches TRBD1 (6 bases). Germline CDR1 reads SNHLY; CDR2 reads FYNNEI. The V gene lost 7 bases and the J gene lost 6 bases, with 16 bases spanning the gap. The CDR3 covers 14 residues. CDR3 sequence: CASMIRGVSQPQHF. CDR3 DNA sequence: TGTGCCAGCATGATCAGGGGAGTGAGTCAGCCCCAGCATTTT.

This chain joins TRBV29-1 and TRBJ2-7; D is possibly TRBD1 (6 bases). This CDR3 contains 13 residues. CDR1 is SQVTM, CDR2 ANQGSEA, per germline. Deletions cut 8 bases from V and 2 bases from J, with 16 bases between. CDR3 region: CSPRDTLTYEQYF. CDR3 in DNA: TGCAGCCCCCGGGACACTTTAACCTACGAGCAGTACTTC.

The chain recombines TRBV25-1 with TRBJ1-6; D is possibly TRBD1 (6 bases). CDR1 is MGHDK, CDR2 SYGVNS, per germline. The CDR3 totals 13 residues. V was shortened by 5 bases and J by 7 bases, with 9 bases between the two germline ends. The CDR3 nucleotides are TGTGCCAGCAGTACGGACAGCAATTCACCCCTCCACTTT. It translates to CASSTDSNSPLHF.

The chain recombines TRBV20-1 with TRBJ1-2; D unresolved. Between the trimmed V and J ends, which lost 6 bases and 3 bases, there was a span of 17 bases. The CDR3 is 14 amino acids. Germline-derived CDR1 and CDR2 are DFQATT and SNEGSKA (reference sequence). The CDR3 sequence: CSAYNGGLHYGYTF. For the CDR3, the DNA is TGCAGTGCCTACAATGGAGGGCTACACTATGGCTACACCTTC.

The V and J genes are TRBV12-3 or TRBV12-4 and TRBJ1-1, with a possible D match to TRBD1 (5 bases). The CDR3 is 14 residues long. Between the trimmed V and J ends, which lost 1 base and 3 bases, there was a span of 9 bases. The CDR3 loop is CASSLVGADTEAFF. The CDR3 nucleotides are TGTGCCAGCAGTTTAGTCGGGGCGGACACTGAAGCTTTCTTT.

The gene calls are TRBV7-9 and TRBJ1-1; weak D call: TRBD1 (5 bases). CDR3 length equals 11 residues. Germline lookup yields CDR1 SEHNR and CDR2 FQNEAQ (reference sequence). Deletions cut 10 bases from V and 2 bases from J, with 8 bases between. CDR3 region: CATGQNTEAFF. DNA of the CDR3: TGTGCCACAGGGCAAAACACTGAAGCTTTCTTT.

Points on this clonotype: One end of the junction is discordant with germline, which a read error may explain. The V call is TRBV10-3, the J call TRBJ2-7; D not certain. Germline V gene lookup returns CDR1 ENHRY and CDR2 SYGVKD. This CDR3 is 13 amino acids long. As DNA, the CDR3 is TGTGCCAGCAGTTACAATCCCCGTTTTTGGCAGTACTTC. Translated: CASSYNPRFWQYF.

This clonotype was seen at least ten times. This rearrangement joins TRBV20-1 to TRBJ1-2, with D possibly TRBD1 on 5 matching bases. Trimming left V 6 bases short and J 4 bases short, with 21 bases between. The CDR3 consists of 15 residues. Germline CDR1 DFQATT, CDR2 SNEGSKA (reference sequence). The CDR3 protein is CSAIGARGSSYGYTF. CDR3 in DNA: TGCAGTGCCATTGGGGCACGGGGCTCTTCCTATGGCTACACCTTC.

The rearrangement links TRBV10-3 to TRBJ2-5, with 8 bases matching TRBD1. V shed 10 bases and J 1 base; nucleotides not matched to a gene: 5. The CDR3 covers 13 residues. Germline V gene lookup returns CDR1 ENHRY and CDR2 SYGVKD. The CDR3 region is CATQDRAQETQYF. In DNA form, the CDR3 reads TGTGCCACCCAGGACAGGGCCCAAGAGACCCAGTACTTC.

This clonotype has just a few counts. The V call is TRBV25-1, the J call TRBJ2-3; TRBD2 aligns across 9 bases. This CDR3 has 16 amino acids. In germline, CDR1 is MGHDK, CDR2 SYGVNS. Trimming at V came to 3 bases and at J to 3 bases, leaving 7 bases not matched to a gene. For the CDR3, the DNA is TGTGCCAGCAGTGATGTCAGGCGGGGGGGTACAGATACGCAGTATTTT. Translated, it gives CASSDVRRGGTDTQYF.

This clonotype was observed at least ten times. V gene TRBV19 combines with J gene TRBJ1-1, with D perhaps matching TRBD1 (5 bases). CDR3 length: 15 amino acids. Trimming removed 3 bases from V and 0 bases from J, with 11 bases in between. From germline, CDR1 is LNHDA and CDR2 SQIVND (reference sequence). The CDR3 here is CASSIHEGMNTEAFF. CDR3 nucleotide sequence: TGTGCCAGTAGTATCCACGAGGGGATGAACACTGAAGCTTTCTTT.

V usage is TRBV20-1 and J usage is TRBJ1-4, with D maybe TRBD1 (5 bases). CDR3 length: 11 amino acids. V was pared by 4 bases and J by 14 bases, with 14 bases between. From germline, CDR1 is DFQATT and CDR2 SNEGSKA (reference sequence). The CDR3 sequence: CSATFPGLLFF. The DNA of the CDR3 is TGCAGTGCTACGTTCCCGGGACTCCTGTTTTTT.

Ten or more counts support this clonotype. The chain employs TRBV10-2 and TRBJ1-6; tentative D call: TRBD1 (6 bases). CDR1 is WSHSY, CDR2 SAAADI, per germline. The CDR3 covers 14 residues. The germline V and J ends were trimmed by 6 bases and 10 bases, with 16 bases remaining between them. CDR3 amino acids: CASRGGRSASPLHF. The CDR3 region has the DNA TGCGCCAGCAGGGGGGGCAGGTCGGCATCACCCCTCCACTTT.

This clonotype was picked up many times. The chain has TRBV7-3 and TRBJ2-2; 11 bases map to TRBD2. Germline CDR1 reads SGHTA; CDR2 reads FQGTGA. J gave up 5 bases and V 4 bases, and 6 bases lay outside the gene matches. The CDR3 is made up of 16 amino acids. CDR3 amino acids: CASSSLAGGTTGELFF. CDR3 DNA: TGTGCCAGCAGCTCCCTAGCGGGAGGCACAACCGGGGAGCTGTTTTTT.

This clonotype was seen many times. The gene calls are TRBV7-6 and TRBJ1-1, with TRBD1 identical over 9 bases. The CDR3 runs 15 residues. Unmatched junction bases numbered 7, after V lost 5 bases and J lost 3 bases. CDR1 and CDR2 (germline): SGHVS, FNYEAQ. In DNA form, the CDR3 reads TGTGCCAGCAGCCTGGGGACAGGGTGGGACACTGAAGCTTTCTTT. Translating it yields CASSLGTGWDTEAFF. The full variable domain, its missing parts supplied by reference TRBV7-6 and TRBJ1-1, is GAGVSQSPRYKVTKRGQDVALRCDPISGHVSLYWYRQALGQGPEFLTYFNYEAQQDKSGLPNDRFSAERPEGSISTLTIQRTEQRDSAMYRCASSLGTGWDTEAFFGQGTRLTVV.

This clonotype was detected a few times. The V call is TRBV20-1, the J call TRBJ1-5; no clear D. V lost 3 bases to trimming and J lost 0 bases, with 15 bases between them. CDR3 length: 16 amino acids. Germline loops: CDR1 DFQATT, CDR2 SNEGSKA (reference sequence). The CDR3 sequence is CSASIPTEYSNQPQHF. For the CDR3, the DNA is TGCAGTGCTAGCATTCCTACAGAGTATAGCAATCAGCCCCAGCATTTT.

In its sample, this clonotype was seen many times. The V call is TRBV10-3, the J call TRBJ1-5, with D hard to call. CDR3 length equals 14 residues. Trimming took 3 bases from V and 4 from J, leaving 10 bases between them. The germline V gene has CDR1 ENHRY and CDR2 SYGVKD. CDR3: CAISEGGENQPQHF. CDR3 DNA: TGTGCCATCAGTGAAGGCGGGGAAAATCAGCCCCAGCATTTT.

This clonotype was seen at least ten times. This chain links TRBV7-2 with TRBJ1-6; D is perhaps TRBD1 (6 bases). With 5 bases removed from V and 0 bases from J, the gap between germline ends came to 14 bases. The germline V gene encodes CDR1 SGHTA and CDR2 FQGNSA. This CDR3 has 17 residues. The CDR3 region has the DNA TGTGCCAGCAGCGGTATTACAGGGATCTCCTATAATTCACCCCTCCACTTT. Translated, it gives CASSGITGISYNSPLHF.

The J gene is TRBJ2-7, the V gene TRBV2; D may match TRBD1 or TRBD2 (6 bases each). V was trimmed by 6 bases and J by 4 bases, leaving 22 bases between them. Per germline, CDR1 SNHLY and CDR2 FYNNEI. The CDR3 runs 16 residues. Written as DNA, the CDR3 is TGTGCCAGCAGCTACGAACAGGGAGGAGGGTGGTACGAGCAGTACTTC. The encoded protein is CASSYEQGGGWYEQYF.

This clonotype came up many times. V gene TRBV12-3 or TRBV12-4 combines with J gene TRBJ1-1; no reliable D call. This CDR3 is 13 amino acids long. V was pared by 6 bases and J by 4 bases, with 12 bases between. The CDR3 reads CASRREGRTEAFF. CDR3 nucleotide sequence: TGTGCCAGCAGGAGGGAGGGTCGCACTGAAGCTTTCTTT.

This clonotype was counted ten times or more. The gene calls are TRBV5-1 and TRBJ2-6; 7 bases are a match to TRBD1. The CDR3 has 17 residues. CDR1 is SGHRS and CDR2 is YFSETQ in the germline V gene. The J segment lost 1 base and the V segment lost 6 bases, leaving 10 bases of the junction unmatched. The CDR3 nucleotides read TGCGCCAGCAAGATGGGACAGACGACATCTGGGGCCAACGTCCTGACTTTC. This sequence encodes CASKMGQTTSGANVLTF.

Ten or more counts support this clonotype. The rearrangement joins TRBV7-9 to TRBJ1-2, with 8 bases that match TRBD1. The V and J ends lost 0 bases and 5 bases, in that order; junction bases with no gene match: 11. Germline assignment: CDR1 SEHNR and CDR2 FQNEAQ (reference sequence). This CDR3 region has 17 residues. CDR3 bases: TGTGCCAGCAGCTTAGCGCTCGGCAGGGGGCGGTTGTATGGCTACACCTTC. Translating it yields CASSLALGRGRLYGYTF.

Regarding this clonotype: A read error may account for a junction end that differs from germline. The chain carries TRBV20-1 and TRBJ1-1, with 9 bases fitting TRBD1. The CDR3 has 11 residues. CDR1 DFQATT and CDR2 SNEGSKA come from the germline V gene (reference sequence). DNA for the CDR3: TGCAGTGCTAAGGGGACAGGGTCTCCAATCTTT. Its translation: CSAKGTGSPIF.